This T cell receptor (beta chain) was captured by sequencing in a study of metastatic and nonmetastatic thyroid tumors. Using MiXCR, TCRdb re-called clones from the PCR reads. This sample has just over 20,000 clones, with roughly a third found just once. Every patient underwent thyroid surgery untreated. The CDR3 spans 14 residues. Trimming stripped 1 base from V and 1 base from J, with 8 bases between. Per germline, CDR1 LGHNA and CDR2 YSLEER. What was sequenced was tumor tissue. The clonotype comes from a female donor with papillary thyroid cancer or a benign thyroid nodule (not recorded which). Some clones in this sample may be carry-over from other donors' samples. The V call is TRBV4-3, the J call TRBJ2-7, with unresolved D. The CDR3 bases are TGCGCCAGCAGCCAAGCGGGTTTTTCCTACGAGCAGTACTTC. As protein: CASSQAGFSYEQYF.